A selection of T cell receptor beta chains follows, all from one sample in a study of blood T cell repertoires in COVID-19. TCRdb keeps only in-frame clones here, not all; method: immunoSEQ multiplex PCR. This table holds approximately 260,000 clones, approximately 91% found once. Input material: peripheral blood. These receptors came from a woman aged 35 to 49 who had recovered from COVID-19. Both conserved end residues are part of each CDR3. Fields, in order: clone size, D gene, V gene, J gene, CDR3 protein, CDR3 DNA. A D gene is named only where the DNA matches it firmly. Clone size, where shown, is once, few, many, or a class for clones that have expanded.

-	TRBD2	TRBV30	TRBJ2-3	CAWSVGGLGTDTQYF	TGTGCCTGGAGTGTCGGGGGGTTGGGTACAGATACGCAGTATTTT
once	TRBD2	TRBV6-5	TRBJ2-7	CASIVTSAYEQYF	TGTGCCAGCATTGTAACTAGCGCCTACGAGCAGTACTTC
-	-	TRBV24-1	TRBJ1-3	CATSDFYASSGNTIYF	TGTGCCACCAGTGATTTTTACGCGTCGTCTGGAAACACCATATATTTT
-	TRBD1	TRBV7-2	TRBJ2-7	CASSSRQGGPYEQYF	TGTGCCAGCAGCTCCCGACAGGGGGGCCCCTACGAGCAGTACTTC
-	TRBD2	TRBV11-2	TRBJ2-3	CASSLGLAGDTQYF	TGTGCCAGCAGCCTCGGACTAGCGGGGGATACGCAGTATTTT
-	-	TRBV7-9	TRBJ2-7	CASSLSGFSYEQYF	TGTGCCAGCAGCTTATCAGGCTTCTCCTACGAGCAGTACTTC
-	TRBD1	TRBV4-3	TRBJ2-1	CASSQDGTGVRDNEQFF	TGCGCCAGCAGCCAAGATGGGACAGGGGTACGGGACAATGAGCAGTTCTTC
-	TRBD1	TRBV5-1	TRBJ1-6	CAHGGDSLLYSPLHF	TGCGCCCACGGAGGGGACAGCCTACTTTATTCACCCCTCCACTTT
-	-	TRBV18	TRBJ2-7	CASSRTDLYEQYF	TGTGCCAGCTCGCGGACAGACCTCTACGAGCAGTACTTC
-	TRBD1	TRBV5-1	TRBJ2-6	CASSPSPGQGAGANVLTF	TGCGCCAGCAGCCCGTCCCCCGGACAGGGGGCTGGGGCCAACGTCCTGACTTTC
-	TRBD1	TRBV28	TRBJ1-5	CASSRAGGNQPQHF	TGTGCCAGCAGTAGGGCAGGGGGGAATCAGCCCCAGCATTTT
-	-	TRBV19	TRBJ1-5	CASSIYRGNQPQHF	TGTGCCAGTAGTATATACCGGGGGAATCAGCCCCAGCATTTT
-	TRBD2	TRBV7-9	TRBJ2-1	CASSLRLAGVGQFF	TGTGCCAGCAGCTTAAGACTAGCGGGAGTGGGGCAGTTCTTC
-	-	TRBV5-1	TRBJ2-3	CASSLGGLRADTQYF	TGCGCCAGCAGCTTGGGCGGACTACGGGCAGATACGCAGTATTTT
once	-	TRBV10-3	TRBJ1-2	CAISDPGWVYGYTF	TGTGCCATCAGTGATCCGGGTTGGGTCTATGGCTACACCTTC
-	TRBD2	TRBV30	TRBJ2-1	CAWSVLRGGNEQFF	TGTGCCTGGAGTGTACTCCGGGGGGGCAATGAGCAGTTCTTC
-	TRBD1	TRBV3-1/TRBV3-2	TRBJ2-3	CASSQDSRGRDTQYF	TGTGCCAGCAGCCAAGATTCGAGGGGGCGGGATACGCAGTATTTT
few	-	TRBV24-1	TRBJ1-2	CATSGWGQWDNYGYTF	TGTGCCACCAGTGGCTGGGGACAATGGGATAACTATGGCTACACCTTC
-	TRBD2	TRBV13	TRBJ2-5	CASSRGTSGGETQYF	TGTGCCAGCAGCCGCGGGACTAGCGGCGGAGAGACCCAGTACTTC
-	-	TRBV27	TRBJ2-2	CASYRRGSGELFF	TGTGCCAGTTATAGAAGGGGATCCGGGGAGCTGTTTTTT
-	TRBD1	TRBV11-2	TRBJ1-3	CASSFSPGTGGNTIYF	TGTGCCAGCAGCTTCTCCCCAGGGACAGGAGGAAACACCATATATTTT
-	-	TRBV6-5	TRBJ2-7	CASSYSGLSYEQYF	TGTGCCAGCAGTTACTCGGGACTGTCTTACGAGCAGTACTTC
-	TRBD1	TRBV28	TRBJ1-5	CASRHGTGGIYSNQPQHF	TGTGCCAGCAGGCACGGGACAGGGGGTATCTATAGCAATCAGCCCCAGCATTTT
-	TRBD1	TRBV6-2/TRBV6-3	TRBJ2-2	CASSYDDRDTGELFF	TGTGCCAGCAGTTATGATGACAGGGACACCGGGGAGCTGTTTTTT
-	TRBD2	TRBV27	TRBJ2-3	CAAGTTSDTQYF	TGTGCCGCCGGGACTACATCAGATACGCAGTATTTT
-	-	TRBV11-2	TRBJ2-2	CASSVLSGTGELFF	TGTGCCAGCAGCGTTCTATCGGGCACCGGGGAGCTGTTTTTT
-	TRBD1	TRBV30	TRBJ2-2	CALIPGQGVTGELFF	TGTGCCCTAATTCCGGGACAGGGGGTTACCGGGGAGCTGTTTTTT
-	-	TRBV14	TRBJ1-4	CASSQTGRLREKLFF	TGTGCCAGCAGCCAAACAGGGCGCCTCCGGGAAAAACTGTTTTTT
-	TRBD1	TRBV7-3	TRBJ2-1	CASRATGVSYNEQFF	TGTGCCAGCAGAGCGACAGGGGTATCCTACAATGAGCAGTTCTTC
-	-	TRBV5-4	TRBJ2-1	CASTRRLALDNEQFF	TGTGCCAGCACTCGACGGCTAGCATTAGACAATGAGCAGTTCTTC
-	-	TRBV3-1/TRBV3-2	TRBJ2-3	CASSQEPASATQYF	TGTGCCAGCAGCCAAGAGCCAGCGTCGGCTACGCAGTATTTT
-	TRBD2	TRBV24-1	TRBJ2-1	CATSGRGSSYNEQFF	TGTGCCACCAGTGGGCGGGGGAGCTCCTACAATGAGCAGTTCTTC
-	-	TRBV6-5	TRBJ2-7	CASSFDRPSYEQYF	TGTGCCAGCAGTTTTGACAGACCTAGCTACGAGCAGTACTTC
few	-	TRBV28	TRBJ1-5	CASSFPRGNNQPQHF	TGTGCCAGCAGTTTCCCCAGGGGAAACAATCAGCCCCAGCATTTT
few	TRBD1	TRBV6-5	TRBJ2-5	CASRDRFQETQYF	TGTGCCAGCAGGGACAGGTTCCAAGAGACCCAGTACTTC
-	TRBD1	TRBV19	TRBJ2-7	CASSIGGTATYEQYF	TGTGCCAGTAGTATCGGTGGGACAGCTACCTACGAGCAGTACTTC
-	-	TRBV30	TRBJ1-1	CAWSGRAGTEAFF	TGTGCCTGGAGTGGCAGGGCCGGGACTGAAGCTTTCTTT
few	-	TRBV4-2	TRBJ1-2	CASSRATGTTLNYGYTF	TGTGCCAGCAGCCGGGCTACCGGGACAACCCTAAACTATGGCTACACCTTC
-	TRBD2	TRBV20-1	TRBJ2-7	CSASPSLAGGLSYEQYF	TGCAGTGCTAGTCCCTCGCTAGCGGGGGGCCTCTCCTACGAGCAGTACTTC
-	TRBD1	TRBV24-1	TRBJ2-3	CATSDPPGGQESDTQYF	TGTGCCACCAGTGACCCTCCTGGAGGACAGGAGTCAGATACGCAGTATTTT
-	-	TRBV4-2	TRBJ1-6	CASSQDGTSSPLHF	TGTGCCAGCAGCCAAGATGGTACTAGTTCACCCCTCCACTTT
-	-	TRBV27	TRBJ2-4	CASSRTDLAKNIQYF	TGTGCCAGCAGTCGGACAGATCTAGCCAAAAACATTCAGTACTTC
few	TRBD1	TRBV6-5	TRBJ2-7	CASSSGQGSGEQYF	TGTGCCAGCAGTTCGGGACAGGGGAGTGGGGAGCAGTACTTC
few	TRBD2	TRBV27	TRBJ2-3	CASSPTLAGGPDTQYF	TGTGCCAGCAGTCCAACCTTAGCGGGGGGGCCCGATACGCAGTATTTT
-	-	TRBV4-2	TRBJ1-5	CASSQGQGGSNQPQHF	TGTGCCAGCAGCCAAGGCCAGGGAGGAAGCAATCAGCCCCAGCATTTT
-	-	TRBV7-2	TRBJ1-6	CASSSPTIGNSPLHF	TGTGCCAGCAGCTCCCCGACCATCGGGAATTCACCCCTCCACTTT
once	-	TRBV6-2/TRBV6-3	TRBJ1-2	CASSLQAAFNYGYTF	TGTGCCAGCAGTTTACAGGCCGCTTTTAACTATGGCTACACCTTC
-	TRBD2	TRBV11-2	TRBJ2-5	CASSASGRASLRIQETQYF	TGTGCCAGCAGCGCGAGCGGGAGGGCCTCGCTTAGGATCCAAGAGACCCAGTACTTC
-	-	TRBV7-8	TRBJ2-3	CASSLLADTQYF	TGTGCCAGCAGCTTACTAGCAGATACGCAGTATTTT
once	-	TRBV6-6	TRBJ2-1	CASSYTQDPGLPFF	TGTGCCAGCAGTTACACACAGGACCCAGGTTTGCCGTTCTTC
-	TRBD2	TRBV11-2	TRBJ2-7	CASSFAEPGLAGVPYEQYF	TGTGCCAGCAGCTTTGCAGAGCCGGGACTAGCGGGGGTACCCTACGAGCAGTACTTC
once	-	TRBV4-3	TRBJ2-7	CASSPRLVTVYEQYF	TGCGCCAGCAGCCCCCGTCTGGTCACAGTTTACGAGCAGTACTTC
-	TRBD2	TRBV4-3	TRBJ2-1	CASSQDLPSGTSSYNEQFF	TGCGCCAGCAGCCAAGATCTTCCTAGCGGTACCAGCTCCTACAATGAGCAGTTCTTC
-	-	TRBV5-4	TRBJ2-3	CASSLGLGGGTDTQYF	TGTGCCAGCAGCTTGGGCCTCGGCGGGGGCACAGATACGCAGTATTTT
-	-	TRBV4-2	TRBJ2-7	CASSHAGTGTYEQYF	TGTGCCAGCAGCCATGCCGGGACTGGAACATACGAGCAGTACTTC